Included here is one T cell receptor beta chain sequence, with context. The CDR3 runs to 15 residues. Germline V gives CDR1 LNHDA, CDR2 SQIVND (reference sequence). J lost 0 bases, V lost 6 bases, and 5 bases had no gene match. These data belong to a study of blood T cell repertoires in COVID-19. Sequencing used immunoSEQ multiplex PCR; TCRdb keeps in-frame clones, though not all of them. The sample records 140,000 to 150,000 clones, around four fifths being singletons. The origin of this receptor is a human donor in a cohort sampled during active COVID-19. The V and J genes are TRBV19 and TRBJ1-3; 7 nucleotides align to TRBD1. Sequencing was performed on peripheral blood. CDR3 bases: TGTGCCAGTAGACCCGACAGGGTCTCTGGAAACACCATATATTTT. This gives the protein CASRPDRVSGNTIYF. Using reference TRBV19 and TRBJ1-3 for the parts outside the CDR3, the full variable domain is DGGITQSPKYLFRKEGQNVTLSCEQNLNHDAMYWYRQDPGQGLRLIYYSQIVNDFQKGDIAEGYSVSREKKESFPLTVTSAQKNPTAFYLCASRPDRVSGNTIYFGEGSWLTVV.